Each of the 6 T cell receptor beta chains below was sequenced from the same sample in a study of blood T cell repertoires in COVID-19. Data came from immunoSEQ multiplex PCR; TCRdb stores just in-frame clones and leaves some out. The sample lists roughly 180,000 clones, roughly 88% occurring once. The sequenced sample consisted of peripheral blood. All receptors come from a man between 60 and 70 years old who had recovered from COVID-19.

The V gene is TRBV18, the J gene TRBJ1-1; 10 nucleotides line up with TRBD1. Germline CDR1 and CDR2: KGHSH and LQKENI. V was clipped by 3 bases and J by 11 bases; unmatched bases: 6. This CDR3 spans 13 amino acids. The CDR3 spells CASSPGQDRGAFF. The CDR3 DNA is TGTGCCAGCTCACCGGGACAGGACAGGGGGGCTTTCTTT.

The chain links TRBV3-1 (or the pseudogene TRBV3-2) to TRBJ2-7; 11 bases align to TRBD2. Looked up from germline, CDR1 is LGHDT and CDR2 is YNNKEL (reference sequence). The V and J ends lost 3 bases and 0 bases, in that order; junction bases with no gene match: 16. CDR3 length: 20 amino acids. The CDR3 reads CASSQAAGTSGDSSSYEQYF. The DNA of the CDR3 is TGTGCCAGCAGCCAGGCAGCCGGGACTAGCGGAGACAGTAGCTCCTACGAGCAGTACTTC.

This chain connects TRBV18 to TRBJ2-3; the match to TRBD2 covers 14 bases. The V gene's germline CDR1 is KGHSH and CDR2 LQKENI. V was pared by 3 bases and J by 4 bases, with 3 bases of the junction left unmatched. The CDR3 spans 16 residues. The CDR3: CASSPATSGGADTQYF. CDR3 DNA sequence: TGTGCCAGCTCACCGGCGACTAGCGGGGGGGCAGATACGCAGTATTTT. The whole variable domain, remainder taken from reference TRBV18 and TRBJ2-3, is NAGVMQNPRHLVRRRGQEARLRCSPMKGHSHVYWYRQLPEEGLKFMVYLQKENIIDESGMPKERFSAEFPKEGPSILRIQQVVRGDSAAYFCASSPATSGGADTQYFGPGTRLTVL.

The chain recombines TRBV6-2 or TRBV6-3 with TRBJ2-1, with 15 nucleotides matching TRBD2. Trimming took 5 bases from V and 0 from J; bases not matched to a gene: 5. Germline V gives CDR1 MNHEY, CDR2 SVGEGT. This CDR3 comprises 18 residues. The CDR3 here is CASSGGTSGGSSYNEQFF. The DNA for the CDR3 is TGTGCCAGCAGTGGTGGGACTAGCGGGGGGTCCTCCTACAATGAGCAGTTCTTC.

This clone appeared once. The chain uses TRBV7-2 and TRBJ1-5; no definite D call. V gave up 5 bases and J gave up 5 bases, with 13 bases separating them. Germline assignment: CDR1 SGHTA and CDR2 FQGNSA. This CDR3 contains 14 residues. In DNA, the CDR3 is TGTGCCAGCAGCCGGGGAGGGAGACATCAGCCCCAGCATTTT. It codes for CASSRGGRHQPQHF.

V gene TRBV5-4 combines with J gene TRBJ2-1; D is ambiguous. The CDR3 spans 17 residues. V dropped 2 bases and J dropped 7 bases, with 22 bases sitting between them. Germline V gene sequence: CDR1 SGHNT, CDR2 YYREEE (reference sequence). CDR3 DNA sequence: TGTGCCAGCAGCTTCGGCCCTCAGGCCCGTCCCAAGAATGAGCAGTTCTTC. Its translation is CASSFGPQARPKNEQFF.